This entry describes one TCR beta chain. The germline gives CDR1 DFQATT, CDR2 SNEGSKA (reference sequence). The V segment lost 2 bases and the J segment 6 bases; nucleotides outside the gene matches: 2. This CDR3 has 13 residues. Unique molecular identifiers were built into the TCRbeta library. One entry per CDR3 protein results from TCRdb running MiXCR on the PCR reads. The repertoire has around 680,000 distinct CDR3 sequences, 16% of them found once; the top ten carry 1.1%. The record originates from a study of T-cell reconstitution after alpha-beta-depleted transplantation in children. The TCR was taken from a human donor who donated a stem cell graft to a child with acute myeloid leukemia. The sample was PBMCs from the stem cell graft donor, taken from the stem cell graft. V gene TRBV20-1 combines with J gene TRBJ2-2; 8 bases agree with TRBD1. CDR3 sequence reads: CSARPTGAGELFF. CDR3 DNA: TGCAGTGCTAGACCGACAGGGGCCGGGGAGCTGTTTTTT.